A selection of T cell receptor beta chains follows, all from one sample in a study of blood T cell repertoires in COVID-19. Assay: immunoSEQ multiplex PCR; the TCRdb copy retains only in-frame clones and omits some. The sample records under 45,000 clones, around 82% being singletons. Sequenced input: peripheral blood. The receptors stem from a woman aged 80 or over with active or convalescent COVID-19. Each CDR3 is given with its conserved first and last residue. Each record gives: clone size, D gene, J gene, V gene, CDR3 DNA, CDR3 protein. A D gene is named only where the DNA matches it firmly. Not all rows give a size; the values are once, few, many and, for expanded clones, a class.

>once|.|TRBJ1-4|TRBV30
TGTGCCGGGAATAGGGGACTCTATGAAAAACTGTTTTTT
CAGNRGLYEKLFF
>.|.|TRBJ2-5|TRBV5-4
TGTGCCAGCAGCTCCCCCCAGGGTTCCCAAGAGACCCAGTACTTC
CASSSPQGSQETQYF
>.|TRBD1|TRBJ1-6|TRBV27
TGTGCCAGCAGCCTCAGACAGGGTAATTCACCCCTCCACTTT
CASSLRQGNSPLHF
>.|TRBD1|TRBJ1-5|TRBV19
TGTGCCAGTAGTAGGGCCGGGACAGGGGGCGCGAGGAATCAGCCCCAGCATTTT
CASSRAGTGGARNQPQHF
>.|TRBD2|TRBJ2-3|TRBV11-3
TGTGCCAGCAGGTGGCTAGCGGGGGACACAGATACGCAGTATTTT
CASRWLAGDTDTQYF
>.|TRBD2|TRBJ2-7|TRBV13
TGTGCCAGCAGCTTAATGGGGACTAGCGGGAGGAGGTACGAGCAGTACTTC
CASSLMGTSGRRYEQYF
>.|TRBD1|TRBJ2-1|TRBV10-1
TGCGCCAGCAGTGGGACAGGGGGCTCCGACAATGAGCAGTTCTTC
CASSGTGGSDNEQFF
>.|TRBD1|TRBJ1-5|TRBV5-1
TGCGCCAGCAGCGCAACTACAGGGGCGGCTCAGCCCCAGCATTTT
CASSATTGAAQPQHF
>.|.|TRBJ1-2|TRBV5-6
TGTGCCAGCAGTTCCCCGGAGGCCCTCGGCTATGGCTACACCTTC
CASSSPEALGYGYTF
>.|.|TRBJ1-5|TRBV4-1
TGCGCCAGCAGCCCACAGGGTAGTCAGCCCCAGCATTTT
CASSPQGSQPQHF
>once|.|TRBJ1-2|TRBV19
TGTGCCAGTAGTATAGGCCAGGCCTTCGGCTATGGCTACACCTTC
CASSIGQAFGYGYTF
>.|TRBD1|TRBJ2-2|TRBV9
TGTGCCAGCAGCGACGGGACAGTAAACACCGGGGAGCTGTTTTTT
CASSDGTVNTGELFF
>.|.|TRBJ2-3|TRBV11-2
TGTGCCAGCAGCTTACTCGGGAGTGGCACAGATACGCAGTATTTT
CASSLLGSGTDTQYF